One sample yielded the 26 T cell receptor beta chains listed below, sequenced in a study of T cells after posttransplantation cyclophosphamide. Treatment was busulfan-fludarabine conditioning, a marrow graft, and cyclophosphamide on days +3 and +4. Assay: immunoSEQ multiplex PCR; the TCRdb copy retains only in-frame clones and omits some. The sample includes around 18,000 clones, roughly 73% of them seen just once. This specimen consisted of CD8+ T cells sorted from PBMCs, obtained 1903 days after a stem cell transplant with posttransplant cyclophosphamide. The receptors stem from a female patient between 40 and 55 years old who received an allogeneic stem cell transplant from a related donor, was CMV-positive, and had no GVHD. Among the T cells, some may be from the graft donor.

This chain uses TRBV6-1 with TRBJ1-2, with a tentative D call TRBD1 (5 bases). Germline-derived CDR1 and CDR2 are MNHNS and SASEGT. V was clipped by 5 bases and J by 10 bases, with 14 bases between them. CDR3 length equals 12 residues. The CDR3 nucleotides read TGTGCCAGCAGTTATCGGGGGGATGACTACACCTTC. It specifies CASSYRGDDYTF.

This clone was seen a single time. The V gene is TRBV5-8, the J gene TRBJ1-2, with a tentative D call TRBD1 (5 bases). Germline assignment: CDR1 SGHTS and CDR2 YDEGEE. There are 14 residues in the CDR3. The V gene lost 7 bases and the J gene lost 2 bases, with 15 bases spanning the gap. CDR3 nucleotide sequence: TGTGCCAGCCGCCCCAGGAGGGGCAACTATGGCTACACCTTC. Its translation is CASRPRRGNYGYTF.

This clone was counted a few times. The V and J genes are TRBV19 and TRBJ1-2; a possible D gene is TRBD1 (5 bases). Germline V gene sequence: CDR1 LNHDA, CDR2 SQIVND (reference sequence). Trimming cost V 0 bases and J 5 bases, with 7 bases left between them. This CDR3 region has 13 residues. CDR3 sequence reads: CASSIDRVYGYTF. The DNA for the CDR3 is TGTGCCAGTAGTATAGACAGGGTATATGGCTACACCTTC.

The V call is TRBV19, the J call TRBJ1-1, with no clear D. Germline V gives CDR1 LNHDA, CDR2 SQIVND (reference sequence). Trimming removed 10 bases from V and 5 bases from J, with 11 bases in between. The CDR3 runs to 11 residues. The CDR3 here is CAILAGTEAFF. CDR3 DNA: TGTGCCATCTTAGCGGGGACTGAAGCTTTCTTT.

V gene TRBV28 combines with J gene TRBJ1-5; 9 bases are a match to TRBD1. Germline values: CDR1 MDHEN, CDR2 SYDVKM. Trimming cost V 6 bases and J 0 bases; bases outside gene matches: 9. CDR3 length: 17 amino acids. CDR3 protein: CASRLGQGLHSNQPQHF. DNA of the CDR3: TGTGCCAGCAGACTGGGACAGGGCCTGCATAGCAATCAGCCCCAGCATTTT.

The chain is built from TRBV7-8 and TRBJ2-7; 10 bases match TRBD1. V shed 5 bases and J 3 bases; nucleotides not matched to a gene: 4. CDR1 and CDR2 (germline): SGHVS, FQNEAQ. This CDR3 region has 14 residues. The CDR3 loop reads CASSGGTGVYEQYF. In nucleotides, the CDR3 is TGTGCCAGCAGCGGCGGGACAGGGGTCTACGAGCAGTACTTC. The entire variable domain, with the rest obtained from reference TRBV7-8 and TRBJ2-7, is as follows: GAGVSQSPRYKVAKRGQDVALRCDPISGHVSLFWYQQALGQGPEFLTYFQNEAQLDKSGLPSDRFFAERPEGSVSTLKIQRTQQEDSAVYLCASSGGTGVYEQYFGPGTRLTVT.

The chain joins TRBV11-3 to TRBJ2-5, with 9 positions matching TRBD1. The ends lost 5 bases at V and 4 bases at J; junction bases unmatched: 5. Germline V gene lookup returns CDR1 SGHNT and CDR2 YENEEA. The CDR3 spans 14 residues. In DNA, the CDR3 is TGTGCCAGCAGCCCGGGACAGGGAGGAGAGACCCAGTACTTC. Encoded protein: CASSPGQGGETQYF.

The chain recombines TRBV11-2 with TRBJ2-3; 12 nucleotides line up with TRBD2. This CDR3 has 15 amino acids. Per germline, CDR1 SGHAT and CDR2 FQNNGV. The J segment lost 1 base and the V segment lost 4 bases, leaving 0 bases of the junction unmatched. In DNA form, the CDR3 reads TGTGCCAGCAGCTCTAGCGGGGGGGGCACAGATACGCAGTATTTT. Encoded protein: CASSSSGGGTDTQYF.

This CDR3 reads CAIRQGVTMESYTF. The CDR3 DNA follows: TGTGCCATCAGGCAGGGGGTTACCATGGAGAGCTACACCTTC. The V and J genes are TRBV10-3 and TRBJ1-2; 7 bases map to TRBD1. The CDR3 consists of 14 residues. The germline V gene encodes CDR1 ENHRY and CDR2 SYGVKD. V shed 6 bases, J shed 9 bases, and the junction held 13 bases outside the gene matches.

The chain recombines TRBV2 with TRBJ2-7; no firm D call. The CDR3 covers 13 residues. CDR1 and CDR2 (germline): SNHLY, FYNNEI. With 3 bases removed from V and 0 bases from J, the gap between germline ends came to 6 bases. CDR3 amino acids: CASSDYSSYEQYF. The CDR3 DNA is TGTGCCAGCAGTGACTATAGCTCCTACGAGCAGTACTTC.

This clone was picked up a small number of times. The chain recombines TRBV9 with TRBJ1-2; the match to TRBD1 covers 7 bases. This CDR3 has 13 amino acids. CDR1 is SGDLS and CDR2 is YYNGEE in the germline V gene. Trimming cost V 3 bases and J 4 bases; bases outside gene matches: 3. This CDR3 is CASSEGQFYGYTF. CDR3 nucleotides: TGTGCCAGCAGCGAGGGACAGTTCTATGGCTACACCTTC.

In this sample, this clone turned up a few times. The V and J genes are TRBV5-1 and TRBJ2-7; a weak D match, TRBD1 (6 bases). There are 14 residues in the CDR3. Between the trimmed V and J ends, which lost 5 bases and 3 bases, there was a span of 15 bases. Germline loops: CDR1 SGHRS, CDR2 YFSETQ. As DNA, the CDR3 is TGCGCCAGCAGAACATCCGACAGGAACTACGAGCAGTACTTC. Protein product: CASRTSDRNYEQYF. Full variable domain (remainder filled in from reference TRBV5-1 and TRBJ2-7): KAGVTQTPRYLIKTRGQQVTLSCSPISGHRSVSWYQQTPGQGLQFLFEYFSETQRNKGNFPGRFSGRQFSNSRSEMNVSTLELGDSALYLCASRTSDRNYEQYFGPGTRLTVT.

The V and J genes are TRBV6-5 and TRBJ2-2; TRBD1 is a possible D gene (6 bases). CDR1 is MNHEY, CDR2 SVGAGI, per germline. V gave up 6 bases and J gave up 4 bases, with 15 bases separating them. This CDR3 is built from 15 residues. The CDR3: CASRGTTRGTGELFF. The CDR3 coding sequence is TGTGCCAGCAGGGGGACAACCCGGGGCACCGGGGAGCTGTTTTTT.

This clone was seen a single time. J is TRBJ1-1 and V is TRBV7-3, with 7 bases identical to TRBD1. Germline values: CDR1 SGHTA, CDR2 FQGTGA. The CDR3 totals 14 residues. V dropped 4 bases and J dropped 1; count of bases not matched to a gene: 3. The CDR3 protein is CASSYGTANTEAFF. In DNA form, the CDR3 reads TGTGCCAGCAGCTATGGGACAGCGAACACTGAAGCTTTCTTT. Using reference TRBV7-3 and TRBJ1-1 for the parts outside the CDR3, the full variable domain is GAGVSQTPSNKVTEKGKYVELRCDPISGHTALYWYRQSLGQGPEFLIYFQGTGAADDSGLPNDRFFAVRPEGSVSTLKIQRTERGDSAVYLCASSYGTANTEAFFGQGTRLTVV.

This chain links TRBV27 with TRBJ2-7; 7 bases map to TRBD1. Germline CDR1 is MNHEY and CDR2 is SMNVEV (reference sequence). The length of the CDR3 is 13 residues. V trimming: 3 bases; J trimming: 3 bases; junction bases outside the gene matches: 2. The CDR3 region is CASSFNRGYEQYF. CDR3 bases: TGTGCCAGCAGTTTTAACAGGGGCTACGAGCAGTACTTC.

The chain joins TRBV7-3 to TRBJ2-1, with D possibly TRBD1 on 6 matching bases. V gave up 2 bases and J gave up 6 bases, with 14 bases separating them. CDR1 SGHTA and CDR2 FQGTGA come from the germline V gene. This CDR3 contains 15 residues. CDR3 coding DNA: TGTGCCAGCAGCTTACTGGCAGGGGTCTTCAATGAGCAGTTCTTC. It codes for CASSLLAGVFNEQFF.

V is TRBV7-9 and J is TRBJ1-5; D gene ambiguous. The germline V gene encodes CDR1 SEHNR and CDR2 FQNEAQ (reference sequence). V dropped 1 base and J dropped 4 bases, with 11 bases sitting between them. The CDR3 runs 15 residues. In DNA, the CDR3 is TGTGCCAGCAGCTTAGGATCTCGGACTAATCAGCCCCAGCATTTT. Translation gives CASSLGSRTNQPQHF.

CDR3 protein: CASSLGQGAKNIQYF. Written as DNA, the CDR3 is TGTGCCAGCAGCTTAGGGCAGGGGGCCAAAAACATTCAGTACTTC. This chain connects TRBV7-9 to TRBJ2-4; TRBD1 is a possible D gene (6 bases). Germline-derived CDR1 and CDR2 are SEHNR and FQNEAQ (reference sequence). The CDR3 loop spans 15 amino acids. Trimming removed 1 base from V and 1 base from J, with 8 bases in between. The variable domain in full, with the rest retrieved from reference TRBV7-9 and TRBJ2-4, is DTGVSQNPRHKITKRGQNVTFRCDPISEHNRLYWYRQTLGQGPEFLTYFQNEAQLEKSRLLSDRFSAERPKGSFSTLEIQRTEQGDSAMYLCASSLGQGAKNIQYFGAGTRLSVL.

The chain has TRBV27 and TRBJ2-2; the D gene is possibly TRBD2 (7 bases). The CDR3 sequence is 15 residues long. The V end was cut by 4 bases, the J end by 2 bases, with 11 bases between. The germline V gene has CDR1 MNHEY and CDR2 SMNVEV (reference sequence). The CDR3 loop reads CASSWEGGNTGELFF. The CDR3 DNA is TGTGCCAGCAGTTGGGAGGGGGGTAACACCGGGGAGCTGTTTTTT.

This rearrangement joins TRBV11-2 to TRBJ2-1, with 10 bases lining up with TRBD2. Trimming at V came to 5 bases and at J to 4 bases, leaving 5 bases not matched to a gene. The germline CDR1 and CDR2 sequences are SGHAT and FQNNGV. The CDR3 length is 15 residues. CDR3 protein: CASSTSSGGYNEQFF. The CDR3 DNA reads TGTGCCAGCAGCACCTCTAGCGGGGGTTACAATGAGCAGTTCTTC. Combining the CDR3 with reference TRBV11-2 and TRBJ2-1 gives the whole variable domain EAGVAQSPRYKIIEKRQSVAFWCNPISGHATLYWYQQILGQGPKLLIQFQNNGVVDDSQLPKDRFSAERLKGVDSTLKIQPAKLEDSAVYLCASSTSSGGYNEQFFGPGTRLTVL.

The chain recombines TRBV7-6 with TRBJ2-7, with TRBD1 as a possible D gene (7 bases). The germline V gene has CDR1 SGHVS and CDR2 FNYEAQ. CDR3 length: 16 residues. V was cut by 5 bases and J by 3 bases, with 20 bases left in between. CDR3 sequence reads: CASSPPQGGTLYEQYF. CDR3 bases: TGTGCCAGCAGCCCCCCCCAGGGGGGCACGCTCTACGAGCAGTACTTC.

The V and J genes are TRBV7-9 and TRBJ1-2, with 8 nucleotides matching TRBD1. Trimming took 4 bases from V and 2 from J; bases not matched to a gene: 9. The germline CDR1 and CDR2 sequences are SEHNR and FQNEAQ (reference sequence). The CDR3 has 16 residues. The CDR3 reads CASSYPEGDRNYGYTF. The CDR3 nucleotides read TGTGCCAGCAGCTACCCGGAGGGGGACAGGAACTATGGCTACACCTTC.

The chain employs TRBV19 and TRBJ2-2; 9 bases align to TRBD1. Germline CDR1 and CDR2: LNHDA and SQIVND (reference sequence). CDR3 size: 14 residues. With 8 bases clipped from V and 0 bases from J, the junction kept 1 base outside the gene matches. CDR3 region: CASWDRANTGELFF. In DNA, the CDR3 is TGTGCCAGTTGGGACAGGGCGAACACCGGGGAGCTGTTTTTT.

The genes are TRBV19 and TRBJ2-2; D gene uncertain. CDR1 is LNHDA, CDR2 SQIVND, per germline (reference sequence). Trimming stripped 4 bases from V and 5 bases from J, with 11 bases between. The CDR3 length is 14 residues. CDR3 amino acids: CASSTRDSTGELFF. The CDR3, as DNA: TGTGCCAGTAGTACCCGCGATTCAACCGGGGAGCTGTTTTTT.

This clone was seen once. The gene calls are TRBV19 and TRBJ2-5; 7 bases are shared with TRBD1. Germline V gene lookup returns CDR1 LNHDA and CDR2 SQIVND (reference sequence). CDR3 length: 9 amino acids. CDR3 sequence (DNA): TGTGGCCCAGGGGGGACCCAGTACTTC. It specifies CGPGGTQYF.

This clone was observed a handful of times. The V and J genes are TRBV27 and TRBJ2-7; 8 positions match TRBD1. The junction had 10 bases not matched to a gene; V was cut back by 5 bases and J by 4 bases. This CDR3 is built from 15 residues. Germline lookup yields CDR1 MNHEY and CDR2 SMNVEV (reference sequence). CDR3 coding DNA: TGTGCCAGCAGTCCGAACAGGGGGTGGAAATACGAGCAGTACTTC. Residues: CASSPNRGWKYEQYF.